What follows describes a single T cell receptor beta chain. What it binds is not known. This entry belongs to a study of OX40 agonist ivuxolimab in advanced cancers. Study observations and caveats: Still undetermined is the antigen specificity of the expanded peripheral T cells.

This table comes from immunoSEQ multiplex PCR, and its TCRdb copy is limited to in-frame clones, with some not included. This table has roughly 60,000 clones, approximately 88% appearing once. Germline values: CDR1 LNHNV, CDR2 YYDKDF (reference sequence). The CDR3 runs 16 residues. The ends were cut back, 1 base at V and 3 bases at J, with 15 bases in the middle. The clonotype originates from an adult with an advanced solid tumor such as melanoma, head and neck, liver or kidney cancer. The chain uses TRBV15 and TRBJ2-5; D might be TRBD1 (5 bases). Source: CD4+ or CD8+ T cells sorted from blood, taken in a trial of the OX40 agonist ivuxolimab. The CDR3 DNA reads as TGTGCCACCAGCAGAGTTAGCCACCAGGGTAAAGAGACCCAGTACTTC. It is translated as CATSRVSHQGKETQYF.